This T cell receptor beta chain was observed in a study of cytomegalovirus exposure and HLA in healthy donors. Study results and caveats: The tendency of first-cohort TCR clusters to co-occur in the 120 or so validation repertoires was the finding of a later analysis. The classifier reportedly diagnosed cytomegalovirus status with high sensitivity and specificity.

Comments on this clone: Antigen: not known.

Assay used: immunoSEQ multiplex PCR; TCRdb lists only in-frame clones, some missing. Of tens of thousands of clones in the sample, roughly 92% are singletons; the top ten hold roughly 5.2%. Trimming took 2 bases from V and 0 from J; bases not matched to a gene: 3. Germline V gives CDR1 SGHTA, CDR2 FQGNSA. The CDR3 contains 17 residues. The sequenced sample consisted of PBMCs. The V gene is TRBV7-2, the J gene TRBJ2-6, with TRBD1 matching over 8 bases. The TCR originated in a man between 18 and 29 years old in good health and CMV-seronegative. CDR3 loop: CASSLTGQGSGANVLTF. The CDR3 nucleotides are TGTGCCAGCAGCTTAACCGGACAGGGCTCTGGGGCCAACGTCCTGACTTTC.